This record looks at one T cell receptor (beta chain) sequence and its context. Its antigen is still unknown. Other nucleotide sequences from this sample produce the same CDR3. This CDR3 contains 10 residues. The germline CDR1 and CDR2 sequences are DFQATT and SNEGSKA (reference sequence). Trimming stripped 3 bases from V and 4 bases from J, with 4 bases between. The data were produced by immunoSEQ multiplex PCR, yet TCRdb's version contains in-frame clones alone and is incomplete. The table includes under 250,000 clones, around nine tenths detected once. This sample is part of a study of cytomegalovirus exposure and HLA in healthy donors. Study-wide points: A subsequent analysis found that TCR clusters from the first cohort also tended to co-occur in the approximately 120 validation repertoires, with about 94% of cluster scores above 0.

This clonotype was sampled from a man between 18 and 35 years old in good health and CMV-seronegative. The chain links TRBV20-1 to TRBJ2-7; D remains ambiguous. The sample consisted of PBMCs. Written as DNA, the CDR3 is TGCAGTGCTAGTACTTACGAGCAGTACTTC. This gives the protein CSASTYEQYF.